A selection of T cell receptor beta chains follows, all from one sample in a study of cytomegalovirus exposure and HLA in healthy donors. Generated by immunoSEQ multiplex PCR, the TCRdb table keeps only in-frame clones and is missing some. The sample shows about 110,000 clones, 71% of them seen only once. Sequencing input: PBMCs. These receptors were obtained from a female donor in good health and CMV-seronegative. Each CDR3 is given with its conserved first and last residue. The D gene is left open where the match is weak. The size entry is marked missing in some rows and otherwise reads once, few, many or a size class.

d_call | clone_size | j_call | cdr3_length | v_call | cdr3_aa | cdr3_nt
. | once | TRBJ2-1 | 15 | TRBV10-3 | CAINTGQSGYNEQFF | TGTGCCATCAACACCGGACAGAGCGGTTACAATGAGCAGTTCTTC
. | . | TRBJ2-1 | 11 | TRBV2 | CASNFYNEQFF | TGTGCCAGCAACTTTTACAATGAGCAGTTCTTC
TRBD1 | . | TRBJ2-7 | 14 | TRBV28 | CASSDREGAYEQYF | TGTGCCAGCAGTGACAGGGAAGGGGCCTACGAGCAGTACTTC
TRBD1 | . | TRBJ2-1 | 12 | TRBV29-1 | CSAKQGSNEQFF | TGCAGCGCCAAACAGGGGTCCAATGAGCAGTTCTTC
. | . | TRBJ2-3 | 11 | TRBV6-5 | CASRFKDTQYF | TGTGCCAGCAGATTCAAAGATACGCAGTATTTT
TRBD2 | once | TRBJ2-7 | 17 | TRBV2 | CASNGLAPLQNIYEQYF | TGTGCCAGCAACGGACTAGCCCCTCTCCAAAACATCTACGAGCAGTACTTC
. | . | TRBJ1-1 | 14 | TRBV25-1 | CASSELPGNRVTFF | TGTGCCAGCAGTGAACTCCCGGGAAACAGGGTAACTTTCTTT
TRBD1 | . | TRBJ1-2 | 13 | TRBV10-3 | CAIRGTGPYGYTF | TGTGCCATCAGGGGGACAGGGCCTTATGGCTACACCTTC
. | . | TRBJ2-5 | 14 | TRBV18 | CASSPQQGYETQYF | TGTGCCAGCTCACCGCAACAGGGTTACGAGACCCAGTACTTC
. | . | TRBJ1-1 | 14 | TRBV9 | CASSAYGGTTEAFF | TGTGCCAGCAGCGCGTACGGGGGTACAACTGAAGCTTTCTTT